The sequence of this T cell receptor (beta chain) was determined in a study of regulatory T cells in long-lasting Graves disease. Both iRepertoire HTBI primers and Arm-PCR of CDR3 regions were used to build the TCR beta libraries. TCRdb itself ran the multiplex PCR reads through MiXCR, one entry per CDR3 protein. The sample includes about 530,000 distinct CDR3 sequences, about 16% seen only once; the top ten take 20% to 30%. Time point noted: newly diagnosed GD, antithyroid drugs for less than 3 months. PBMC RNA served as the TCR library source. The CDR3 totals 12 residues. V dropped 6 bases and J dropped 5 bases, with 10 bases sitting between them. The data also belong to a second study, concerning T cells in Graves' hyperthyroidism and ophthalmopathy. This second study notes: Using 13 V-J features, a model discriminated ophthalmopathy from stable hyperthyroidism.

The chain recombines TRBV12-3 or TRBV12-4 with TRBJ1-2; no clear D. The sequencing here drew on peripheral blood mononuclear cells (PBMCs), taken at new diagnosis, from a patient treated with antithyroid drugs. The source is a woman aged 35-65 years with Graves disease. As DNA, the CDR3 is TGTGCCAGCAGCCGGCTCCTATATGGCTACACCTTC. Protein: CASSRLLYGYTF.